Listed below are T cell receptor beta chains from one sample, sequenced in a study of tumor-infiltrating lymphocytes in localized non-small cell lung cancer. TCRdb's copy holds only in-frame clones and misses some; the assay was immunoSEQ multiplex PCR. Of around 9,900 clones detected, around 80% appear once; the ten largest clones hold around 9.8%. Sequenced material: uninvolved lung tissue not adjacent to the tumor. The receptor source for this set is a human donor with non-small cell lung cancer. Both conserved end residues are part of each CDR3. D genes are given only for firm matches. Size is omitted from some rows. Given values are once, few, many or a class for expanded clones.

-	TRBV30	-	TRBJ1-2	TGTGCCTGGAGTCCTCCGGGGTTGAGTGGCTACACCTTC	CAWSPPGLSGYTF
-	TRBV5-8	-	TRBJ1-3	TGTGCCAGCAGCTCCTTCGCAGGGGCTCTCTCTGGAAACACCATATATTTT	CASSSFAGALSGNTIYF
-	TRBV5-1	TRBD1	TRBJ1-1	TGCGCCAGCAGCATCGACAGGGGACCTAACACTGAAGCTTTCTTT	CASSIDRGPNTEAFF
-	TRBV2	TRBD1	TRBJ1-1	TGTGCCAGCAGGGACAGGGGGTACATGAACACTGAAGCTTTCTTT	CASRDRGYMNTEAFF
-	TRBV7-9	-	TRBJ1-6	TGTGCCAGCAGCTTAGACAGTTATAATTCACCCCTCCACTTT	CASSLDSYNSPLHF
-	TRBV7-6	-	TRBJ2-1	TGTGCCAGCAGCTTAGGGGAGGCGGAACGGGTTTTTAGCAATGAGCAGTTCTTC	CASSLGEAERVFSNEQFF
medium-sized	TRBV6-1	-	TRBJ2-3	TGTGCCAGCGTACGGGGCCTTAGCACAGATACGCAGTATTTT	CASVRGLSTDTQYF
-	TRBV4-3	-	TRBJ1-4	TGCGCCAGCAGCCAAGAGATGCTAGGGGGGAGAAAACTGTTTTTT	CASSQEMLGGRKLFF
-	TRBV10-3	TRBD1	TRBJ1-1	TGTGCCATCAGTGAGTCTGGGACAGGGGTCACTGAAGCTTTCTTT	CAISESGTGVTEAFF
-	TRBV27	-	TRBJ1-5	TGTGCCAGCAGTCGTAGGGGGTTGGATCAGCCCCAGCATTTT	CASSRRGLDQPQHF
-	TRBV14	-	TRBJ2-1	TGTGCCAGCAGCCAAGTAGAGTCTTTCCGCTACAATGAGCAGTTCTTC	CASSQVESFRYNEQFF
-	TRBV5-4	TRBD1	TRBJ2-7	TGTGCCAGCAGCTTGGCCATTGGGGCAGGGGGTCTCTCCTACGAGCAGTACTTC	CASSLAIGAGGLSYEQYF
-	TRBV7-9	TRBD1	TRBJ2-1	TGTGCCAGCAGCCTTAGGACAGGCGGCCACAATGAGCAGTTCTTC	CASSLRTGGHNEQFF
-	TRBV20-1	TRBD1	TRBJ1-2	TGCAGTGTAACAGGGGAGGATGGCTACACCTTC	CSVTGEDGYTF
-	TRBV19	TRBD1	TRBJ2-5	TGTGCCAGTAGTATTAGGTGGGCAGGGGGAGAGACCCAGTACTTC	CASSIRWAGGETQYF
few	TRBV5-6	TRBD2	TRBJ2-5	TGTGCCAGCAGCTTCTATGAGGCTAGCGGGAGGGGAGAGACCCAGTACTTC	CASSFYEASGRGETQYF
-	TRBV11-2	-	TRBJ2-7	TGTGCCAGCAGCCAAGACAGCTCCTACGAGCAGTACTTC	CASSQDSSYEQYF
-	TRBV5-4	TRBD2	TRBJ2-7	TGTGCCAGCAGCTTGGGACTAGCTGAGTACGAGCAGTACTTC	CASSLGLAEYEQYF
-	TRBV7-8	-	TRBJ1-1	TGTGCCAGCAGCCTGGAATTTAGGGGCACTGAAGCTTTCTTT	CASSLEFRGTEAFF
once	TRBV29-1	TRBD2	TRBJ2-3	TGCAGCGTTGAAGATCGACTAGCGGAGTCAGATACGCAGTATTTT	CSVEDRLAESDTQYF
-	TRBV7-2	TRBD1	TRBJ1-2	TGTGCCAGCAGCTCCGTACAGGGGGCGGATTCAGACTACACCTTC	CASSSVQGADSDYTF
-	TRBV7-9	TRBD2	TRBJ2-1	TGTGCCAGCAGCCCCCCTTCGGCGGGAGGGCCCAATGAGCAGTTCTTC	CASSPPSAGGPNEQFF
once	TRBV18	TRBD2	TRBJ2-1	TGTGCCAGCTCATCCCGCCCTAGCGGGGGAACCTACAATGAGCAGTTCTTC	CASSSRPSGGTYNEQFF
-	TRBV5-1	TRBD1	TRBJ1-2	TGCGCCAGCAGCGGGGGACAGGGGGTTACCTATGGCTACACCTTC	CASSGGQGVTYGYTF
-	TRBV5-6	-	TRBJ2-1	TGTGCCAGCAGCTTGACCGGGAGACTTATCTACAATGAGCAGTTCTTC	CASSLTGRLIYNEQFF
-	TRBV11-3	-	TRBJ2-1	TGTGCCAGCAGCTTAGGCAGGCGCGGGTACAATGAGCAGTTCTTC	CASSLGRRGYNEQFF
-	TRBV7-8	-	TRBJ1-4	TGTGCCAGCAGCCTGGGCCAGGGCGGTGAAAAACTGTTTTTT	CASSLGQGGEKLFF
-	TRBV5-1	TRBD1	TRBJ2-6	TGCGCCAGCAGCCAGGGTCGGACAGGGCAAATGGTAGCTGGGGCCAACGTCCTGACTTTC	CASSQGRTGQMVAGANVLTF
-	TRBV10-3	TRBD1	TRBJ2-1	TGTGCCATCAGGGCGACAGGGCAAAATGAGCAGTTCTTC	CAIRATGQNEQFF
-	TRBV19	-	TRBJ2-5	TGTGCCAGTAGTAGGCCCGGGGGAGAGACCCAGTACTTC	CASSRPGGETQYF
-	TRBV5-6	TRBD2	TRBJ2-3	TGTGCCAGCAGCTTAGTAACTAGCGGGAGTATAAGCACAGATACGCAGTATTTT	CASSLVTSGSISTDTQYF
-	TRBV16	TRBD2	TRBJ2-7	TGTGCCAGCAGCCTTGGGACTAGCAACGAGCAGTACTTC	CASSLGTSNEQYF
-	TRBV2	TRBD2	TRBJ2-1	TGTGCCAGCACCAGGACTAGCGTAACCTACAATGAGCAGTTCTTC	CASTRTSVTYNEQFF
few	TRBV28	-	TRBJ1-5	TGTGCCAGCAGTTTACGGACAGCCTGGTTTAGCAATCAGCCCCAGCATTTT	CASSLRTAWFSNQPQHF
-	TRBV9	-	TRBJ2-5	TGTGCCAGCAGCCTTTTTGAAGGTGGAGGGCAGACCCAGTACTTC	CASSLFEGGGQTQYF
once	TRBV18	TRBD1	TRBJ2-7	TGTGCCAGCTCACCGGTCGGGACAGGGGGGTACGAGCAGTACTTC	CASSPVGTGGYEQYF
-	TRBV10-3	TRBD2	TRBJ2-7	TGTGCCATCAGTTCCTCCGGGACTAGTAACCTCTACGAGCAGTACTTC	CAISSSGTSNLYEQYF